Included here is one T cell receptor (beta chain) sequence, with context. Its antigen is unknown. Other DNA variants within this sample encode the same CDR3. This sample is part of a study of shared clonotypes between healthy human individuals. Across the whole study: Samples came from two female and a few male donors aged 18 to 49.

The donors, all of them Caucasian adults, lived in Nashville, Tennessee. Study-level points and caveats: Shared clonotypes: about 5% naive CD4, roughly 4% naive CD8, 2% to 2.5% memory CD4, around 0.4% memory CD8.

Authors' analysis steps: ImmunoSEQ output held junction-only sequences without quality scores, so filtering differed. Assay: immunoSEQ multiplex PCR; the TCRdb copy retains only in-frame clones and omits some. V, J and clone size are taken as reported in that table, and D and trimming were inferred from the DNA itself. The table shows around 1.6 million clones, with 95% to 99% occurring only once. The CDR3 length is 14 residues. The germline V gene has CDR1 MDHEN and CDR2 SYDVKM. The germline V and J ends were trimmed by 4 bases and 4 bases, with 13 bases remaining between them. The sample comprised naive CD4+ T cells sorted from blood. Specified subset: CD45RA+ positively selected. The rearrangement links TRBV28 to TRBJ1-1, with D hard to call. This receptor was identified in a man aged 25-40 years in good health. The CDR3 reads CASSSPGLGTEAFF. CDR3 DNA sequence: TGTGCCAGCAGTTCACCCGGCTTAGGCACTGAAGCTTTCTTT.